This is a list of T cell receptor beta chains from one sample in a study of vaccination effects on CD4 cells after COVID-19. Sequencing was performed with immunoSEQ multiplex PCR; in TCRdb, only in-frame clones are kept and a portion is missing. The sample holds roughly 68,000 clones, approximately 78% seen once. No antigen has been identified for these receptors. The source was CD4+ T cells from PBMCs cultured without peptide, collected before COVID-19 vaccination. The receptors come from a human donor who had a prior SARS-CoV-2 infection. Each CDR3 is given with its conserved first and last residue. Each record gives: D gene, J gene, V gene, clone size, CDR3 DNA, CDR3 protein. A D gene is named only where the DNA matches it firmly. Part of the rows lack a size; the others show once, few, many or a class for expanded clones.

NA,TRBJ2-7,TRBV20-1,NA,TGCAGTGCTATTTCCGTATACGAGCAGTACTTC,CSAISVYEQYF
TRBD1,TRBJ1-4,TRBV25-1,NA,TGTGCCAGCAGTGAAATAGACAGGGGGAATGAAAAACTGTTTTTT,CASSEIDRGNEKLFF
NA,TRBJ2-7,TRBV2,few,TGTGCCAGCAGTGAAGCGGCGGAGCAGTACTTC,CASSEAAEQYF
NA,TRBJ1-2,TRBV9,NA,TGTGCCAGCGGCAGGGACAACTATGGCTACACCTTC,CASGRDNYGYTF
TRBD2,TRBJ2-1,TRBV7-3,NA,TGTGCCAGCAGCTCTAGCGGGAGGGAGGGCAATGAGCAGTTCTTC,CASSSSGREGNEQFF
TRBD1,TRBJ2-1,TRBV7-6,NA,TGTGCCAGCAGTCGCAAGCCGGGACAGGGGTCCCATGAGCAGTTCTTC,CASSRKPGQGSHEQFF
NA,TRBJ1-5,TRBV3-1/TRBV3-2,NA,TGTGCCAGCAGCCAAGATGTGGGGGATTCGGGCTCCAATCAGCCCCAGCATTTT,CASSQDVGDSGSNQPQHF
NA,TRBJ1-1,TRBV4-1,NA,TGCGCCAGCAGCCCAAACGTTGGGGGAGGAAACACTGAAGCTTTCTTT,CASSPNVGGGNTEAFF
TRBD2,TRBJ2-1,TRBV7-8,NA,TGTGCCAGCAGGACCACCCCAAGCGGGAGGTGGGTCGATGAGCAGTTCTTC,CASRTTPSGRWVDEQFF
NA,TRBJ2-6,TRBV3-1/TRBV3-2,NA,TGTGCCAGCAGCCTTTTGGTAGCGAACTCTGGGGCCAACGTCCTGACTTTC,CASSLLVANSGANVLTF
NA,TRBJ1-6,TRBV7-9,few,TGTGCCAGCACCAAGGGGACCTTCGGTTCACCCCTCCACTTT,CASTKGTFGSPLHF
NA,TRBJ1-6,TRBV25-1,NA,TGTGCCAGCAGTGAAAAATTGAGCTCCTATAATTCACCCCTCCACTTT,CASSEKLSSYNSPLHF
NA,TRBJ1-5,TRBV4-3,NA,TGCGCCAGCAGCCAAGGAATAACGGGCAATCAGCCCCAGCATTTT,CASSQGITGNQPQHF
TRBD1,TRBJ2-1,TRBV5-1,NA,TGCGCCAGCAGCGGGGGACCCGGGACAGCTCACGGTGAGCAGTTCTTC,CASSGGPGTAHGEQFF
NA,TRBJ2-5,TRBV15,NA,TGTGCCACCAGCAGAGCCCCCGAGGTGCTAGGGGAGACCCAGTACTTC,CATSRAPEVLGETQYF
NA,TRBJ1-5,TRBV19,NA,TGTGCCAGTGGACGGCAGGGAAGGGATCAGCCCCAGCATTTT,CASGRQGRDQPQHF
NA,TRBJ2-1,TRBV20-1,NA,TGCAGTGCTTTAGGAACTGAGCAGTTCTTC,CSALGTEQFF
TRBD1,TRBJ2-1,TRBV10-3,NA,TGTGCCATCAGTGATACCGTGGGACAGGGTAACAATGAGCAGTTCTTC,CAISDTVGQGNNEQFF
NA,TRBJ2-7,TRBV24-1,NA,TGTGCCACCAGTGATTTGGACAGCAACTACGAGCAGTACTTC,CATSDLDSNYEQYF
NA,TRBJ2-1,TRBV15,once,TGTGCCACCAGCAGAGGAGGGGTCGGAGGGCAGTTCTTC,CATSRGGVGGQFF
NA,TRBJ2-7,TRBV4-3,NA,TGCGCCAGCAGCCCCCCGGACACGGACGAGCAGTACTTC,CASSPPDTDEQYF
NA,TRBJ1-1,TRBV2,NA,TGTGCCAGCAGCCGGAGGGGTCGGAACACTGAAGCTTTCTTT,CASSRRGRNTEAFF
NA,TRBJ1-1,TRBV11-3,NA,TGTGCCAGCAGCTTAGACACTGAAGTTTTCTTT,CASSLDTEVFF
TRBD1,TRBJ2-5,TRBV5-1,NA,TGCGCCAGCAGCTTGGTGGGACAGGGTAGGGAGACCCAGTACTTC,CASSLVGQGRETQYF
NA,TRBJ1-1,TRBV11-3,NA,TGTGCCAGCAGCGAGACGGTTCTGTTAGAAGCTTTCTTT,CASSETVLLEAFF
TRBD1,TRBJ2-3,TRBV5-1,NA,TGCGCCAGCAGCTTGGCGGGACAGAGCACAGATACGCAGTATTTT,CASSLAGQSTDTQYF
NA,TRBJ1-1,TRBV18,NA,TGTGCCAGCTCATCCAGGGCGTTGGAAGCTTTCTTT,CASSSRALEAFF
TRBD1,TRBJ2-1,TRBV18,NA,TGTGCCAGCTCACCACCCGGACAGGGGATATACAATGAGCAGTTCTTC,CASSPPGQGIYNEQFF
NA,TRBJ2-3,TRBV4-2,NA,TGTGCCAGCAGCCGCGTTAGTAGCACAGATACGCAGTATTTT,CASSRVSSTDTQYF
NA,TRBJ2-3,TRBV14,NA,TGTGCCAGCAGCCTAGCAGATACGCAGTATTTT,CASSLADTQYF
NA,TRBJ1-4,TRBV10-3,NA,TGTGCCATCAGTGAGTCACAGATTAATGAAAAACTGTTTTTT,CAISESQINEKLFF
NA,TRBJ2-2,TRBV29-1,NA,TGCAGCGTTGAAGATCCCCCTCAGGGGTCGGGCACCGGGGAGCTGTTTTTT,CSVEDPPQGSGTGELFF
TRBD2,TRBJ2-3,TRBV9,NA,TGTGCCAGCAGCGTAGCTACGGGGCTAGCGGGAACAGATACGCAGTATTTT,CASSVATGLAGTDTQYF
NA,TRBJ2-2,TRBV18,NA,TGTGCCAGCTCACTAAACGGCGGGTGGAACACCGGGGAGCTGTTTTTT,CASSLNGGWNTGELFF
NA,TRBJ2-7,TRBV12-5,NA,TGTGCTAGTGGCCGAATGTTTGCCGAGCAGTACTTC,CASGRMFAEQYF
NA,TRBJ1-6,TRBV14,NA,TGTGCCAGCAGCCAATACTGGGTCAATTCACCCCTCCACTTT,CASSQYWVNSPLHF
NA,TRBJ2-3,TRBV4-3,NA,TGCGCCAGCAGCCAACTAGCCGGTAGCACAGATACGCAGTATTTT,CASSQLAGSTDTQYF
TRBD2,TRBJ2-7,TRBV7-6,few,TGTGCCAGCAGCTTAGGAACGGGAGGGTACTACGAGCAGTACTTC,CASSLGTGGYYEQYF
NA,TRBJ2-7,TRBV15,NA,TGTGCCACCAGCAGAGATCTGGGTCGATTCTCCTACGAGCAGTACTTC,CATSRDLGRFSYEQYF
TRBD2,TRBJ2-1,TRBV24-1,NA,TGTGCCACCAGTGATGCTAGCGGGAGGGCCTACAATGAGCAGTTCTTC,CATSDASGRAYNEQFF
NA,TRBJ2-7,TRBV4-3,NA,TGCGCCAGCAGCCAGTGTCGGGTCAGGGTAGACGAGCAGTACTTC,CASSQCRVRVDEQYF
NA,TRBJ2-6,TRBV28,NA,TGTGCCAGCAGTCCGGACGGTGATCTAAGGGTAGGGGCCAACGTCCTGACTTTC,CASSPDGDLRVGANVLTF
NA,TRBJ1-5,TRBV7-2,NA,TGTGCCAGCAGCCCTCAGCCGGGGTTCAATCAGCCCCAGCATTTT,CASSPQPGFNQPQHF
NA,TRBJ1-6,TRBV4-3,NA,TGCGCCAGCAGCCTACGGGGGGAAGCTCCCAATTCACCCCTCCACTTT,CASSLRGEAPNSPLHF
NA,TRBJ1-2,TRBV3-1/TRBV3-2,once,TGTGCCAGCAGCCAAGGTATCGGGGGTGGTGGCTACACCTTC,CASSQGIGGGGYTF
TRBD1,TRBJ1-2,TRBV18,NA,TGTGCCAGCTCACCGGGTACGGGACAGGGACGGGATGGCTACACCTTC,CASSPGTGQGRDGYTF
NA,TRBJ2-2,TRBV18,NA,TGTGCCAGCTCACCACCCATTACCCAATCAGGGATCACCGGGGAGCTGTTTTTT,CASSPPITQSGITGELFF
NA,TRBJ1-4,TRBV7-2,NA,TGTGCCAGCAGCTTGGTATTTAATGAAAAACTGTTTTTT,CASSLVFNEKLFF
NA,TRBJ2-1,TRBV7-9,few,TGTGCCAGCCAGGACCGGACGAATGAGCAGTTCTTC,CASQDRTNEQFF
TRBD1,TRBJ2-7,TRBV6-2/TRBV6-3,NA,TGTGCCAGCAGTTACGGGCCGGGACAGGGTCGCCTCTACGAGCAGTACTTC,CASSYGPGQGRLYEQYF
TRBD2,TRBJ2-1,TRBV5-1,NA,TGCGCCAGCAGCTTGATCCCCGGACTAGCGGGGGTGACCGCCTCCTACAATGAGCAGTTCTTC,CASSLIPGLAGVTASYNEQFF
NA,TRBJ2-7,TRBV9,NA,TGTGCCAGCAGCGAACAGGGGGGGGCCTACGAGCAGTACTTC,CASSEQGGAYEQYF
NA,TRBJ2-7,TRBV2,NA,TGTGCCAGCAGTGTTGGCTTCCCACGATACGAGCAGTACTTC,CASSVGFPRYEQYF
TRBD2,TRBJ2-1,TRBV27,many,TGTGCCAGCAGTTTTAGCGGGAGAGGGGATGAGCAGTTCTTC,CASSFSGRGDEQFF
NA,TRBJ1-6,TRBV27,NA,TGTGCCAGCAGCCGGGGCAATAATTCACCCCTCCACTTT,CASSRGNNSPLHF
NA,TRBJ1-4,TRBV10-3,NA,TGTGCCATCAGTGAGGAACAGGAAAAACTGTTTTTT,CAISEEQEKLFF
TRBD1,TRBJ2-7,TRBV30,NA,TGTGCCTGGAGGGGGACAGGGGCTTACGAGCAGTACTTC,CAWRGTGAYEQYF
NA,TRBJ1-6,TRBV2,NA,TGTGCCAGCAGTCTAAACAGGATAGGGAATTCACCCCTCCACTTT,CASSLNRIGNSPLHF
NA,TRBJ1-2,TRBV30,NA,TGTGCCTGGAGACCTAAGACAGGTGTTTATGGCTACACCTTC,CAWRPKTGVYGYTF